The present TCR beta chain was sequenced within a study of sequential checkpoint blockade in melanoma (dated by TCRdb to the late 2010s). For the study in its entirety: Patients were randomized 1:1 to first-line nivolumab followed by ipilimumab (arm A) or ipilimumab followed by nivolumab (arm B). Maintenance nivolumab came after each of the two trial sequences. On the study overall, not on this receptor specifically: Validation of the response-prediction model combining TCR metrics and mutation burden is needed in larger, independent patient cohorts.

TCRbeta CDR3 regions were immunosequenced from genomic DNA with the immunoSEQ Assay. Before high-throughput sequencing, the genomic DNA was amplified using bias-controlled multiplex PCR. The published analysis was carried out like this. To quantify the absolute abundance of each unique TCRbeta CDR3 region, the sequences were collapsed and filtered. Clonality, defined as 1 minus Pielou's evenness, was calculated using only productive rearrangements. Clones with significantly greater frequencies in on-treatment versus baseline samples were identified using a previously published method. TCRdb's version of the immuneACCESS table is confined to in-frame rearrangements and falls short of the full clone set. An unresolved V gene accounts for under half of the shortfall where checked; the remainder is of unknown origin. From that table come the V and J calls and clone size; the DNA was used to work out D and trimming. This sample comprises some 21,000 clones, around 82% of them detected only once. The ten largest clones add up to roughly 12% of the sample.

This sample's treatment or condition label indicates: randomized to nivolumab then ipilimumab (arm A) or the reverse (arm B). None of the trial patients had been given prior DNA-damaging chemotherapy. On a FACS Aria II flow cytometer, live CD3+CD8+ cells that were negative for CD19 and CD56 were sorted from thawed PBMCs. Samples came from patients with melanoma in CheckMate 064, a randomized, open-label phase II trial of sequential checkpoint blockade. Peripheral blood mononuclear cells were collected by leukapheresis, purified with Ficoll-Paque, and frozen in human serum with around 10% DMSO. Right after sorting, the blood CD3+CD8+ cells were verified to be >98% pure, and DNA extraction followed. Germline trimming amounts to 0 bases on V and 4 bases on J, with 0 as the count of junction bases outside the gene matches. The CDR3 has 13 amino acids, counting the end cysteine and phenylalanine. The retained sequence is limited to the CDR3, 39 bases, with the frame set at the first base. As encoded in the germline V gene, CDR1 is SGHRS while CDR2 is YFSETQ.

Concerning this clone: Its recognized antigen is unknown. No qualities accompany the bases; no much larger clone lies one base away.

This sequence uses TRBV5-1 and TRBJ1-2, and TRBD1 aligns with 7 junction nucleotides. The source is a human donor with melanoma. The material sequenced was CD8+ T cells sorted from blood (inferred from file names), taken from a patient given nivolumab and ipilimumab in sequence. The CDR3 region has the sequence CASSLEGAYGYTF. The nucleotide sequence reads as follows: TGCGCCAGCAGCTTGGAGGGGGCCTATGGCTACACCTTC.